The 18 T cell receptor beta chains in this list originate from one sample, sequenced in a study of blood T cells in healthy people across ages. A J-beta primer mix and a sample-barcoded 5' primer were used in a second PCR of about 7 to 12 cycles. TCRdb re-analysed the 5' RACE reads in MiXCR, keeping a single row per CDR3 protein. The sample comprises roughly 1,000,000 distinct CDR3 sequences, approximately 25% of which are singletons, and about 0.8% rests with the top ten. In addition, the sample was reused for a study of T cells of mothers and their children.

Sequencing input: blood. All receptors come from a girl aged 2 to 10 in good health.

The chain recombines TRBV20-1 with TRBJ2-1; either TRBD1 or TRBD2 may supply D (5 bases each). The CDR3 length is 17 residues. V shed 5 bases and J shed 7 bases, with 27 bases lying between them. CDR1 and CDR2 from the germline V gene are DFQATT and SNEGSKA (reference sequence). The CDR3, as DNA: TGCAGTGCTGGACGGAAGGGGAGTAGCCTAATATATAATGAGCAGTTCTTC. This encodes CSAGRKGSSLIYNEQFF.

The CDR3 is CASSYRGSSSYNEQFF. Here the CDR3 DNA reads TGTGCCAGCAGCTATAGGGGGTCAAGCTCCTACAATGAGCAGTTCTTC. The chain combines TRBV5-6 with TRBJ2-1; TRBD1 might be the D (6 bases). CDR1 and CDR2 from the germline V gene are SGHDT and YYEEEE. The CDR3 is made up of 16 amino acids. V was cut by 3 bases and J by 0 bases, with 13 bases left in between.

This clonotype was observed at least ten times. This chain joins TRBV7-2 and TRBJ2-3, with 9 bases lining up with TRBD2. Germline CDR1 reads SGHTA; CDR2 reads FQGNSA. The V and J ends lost 7 bases and 6 bases, in that order; junction bases with no gene match: 11. This CDR3 region has 15 residues. In nucleotides, the CDR3 is TGTGCCAGCACCCACACTAGCGGGTGGGGCGATACGCAGTATTTT. Protein: CASTHTSGWGDTQYF. The whole variable domain, filled in from reference TRBV7-2 and TRBJ2-3, reads GAGVSQSPSNKVTEKGKDVELRCDPISGHTALYWYRQSLGQGLEFLIYFQGNSAPDKSGLPSDRFSAERTGGSVSTLTIQRTQQEDSAVYLCASTHTSGWGDTQYFGPGTRLTVL.

The gene calls are TRBV7-9 and TRBJ2-7; D is ambiguous. Trimming left V 1 base short and J 7 bases short, with 14 bases between. Germline V CDR1 and CDR2: SEHNR, FQNEAQ (reference sequence). The CDR3 consists of 14 residues. The CDR3 region has the DNA TGTGCCAGCAGCTTAGGGGGTCTTGAGACGGAGCAGTACTTC. This codes for CASSLGGLETEQYF. Filled out from reference TRBV7-9 and TRBJ2-7, the complete variable domain reads DTGVSQNPRHKITKRGQNVTFRCDPISEHNRLYWYRQTLGQGPEFLTYFQNEAQLEKSRLLSDRFSAERPKGSFSTLEIQRTEQGDSAMYLCASSLGGLETEQYFGPGTRLTVT.

Concerning this clonotype: Sequence at one end of the junction differs from germline and may be a read error. V and J are TRBV5-6 and TRBJ1-2; D possibly corresponds to TRBD1 (6 bases). This CDR3 comprises 14 residues. CDR1 SGHDT and CDR2 YYEEEE come from the germline V gene. CDR3 coding DNA: TGTGTCAGCAGCCCCTTTGCGGACAGCTATGGCTACACCTTC. Translation gives CVSSPFADSYGYTF.

This clonotype was seen only a few times. This sequence joins TRBV7-9 and TRBJ2-1, with D perhaps given as TRBD1 or TRBD2 (6 bases each). Germline CDR1 reads SEHNR; CDR2 reads FQNEAQ (reference sequence). This CDR3 contains 16 residues. V was cut by 2 bases and J by 3 bases, with 14 bases left in between. For the CDR3, the DNA is TGTGCCAGCAGCTTACTCGAGGGGGGCTACTACAATGAGCAGTTCTTC. Its translation is CASSLLEGGYYNEQFF.

The rearrangement links TRBV10-3 to TRBJ1-2; D not resolved. Deletions cut 1 base from V and 4 bases from J, with 7 bases between. Germline-derived CDR1 and CDR2 are ENHRY and SYGVKD. The CDR3 consists of 13 residues. The CDR3 spells CAISEWASYGYTF. The CDR3 DNA reads TGTGCCATCAGTGAGTGGGCTAGCTATGGCTACACCTTC.

In regard to this clonotype: This clone may be a read error of a much larger clone one base away. V usage is TRBV4-2 and J usage is TRBJ2-6; the D gene is possibly TRBD1 (5 bases). Germline V CDR1 and CDR2: LGHNA, YNFKEQ. The CDR3 is 14 amino acids. The CDR3 DNA follows: TGTGCCAGCAGCTTCTACTCTGGGGCCAACGTCCCGACTTTC. This sequence encodes CASSFYSGANVPTF.

The chain's CDR3 is CASSPRPGLGSQTQYF. CDR3 DNA sequence: TGTGCCAGCAGTCCCAGACCGGGACTAGGGAGTCAGACCCAGTACTTC. This chain uses TRBV27 with TRBJ2-5; 8 positions match TRBD2. The V segment lost 5 bases and the J segment 6 bases; nucleotides outside the gene matches: 14. Germline V gene data show CDR1 as MNHEY and CDR2 as SMNVEV (reference sequence). This CDR3 has 16 residues.

This clonotype was seen only a few times. The chain couples TRBV6-5 to TRBJ1-1; D unclear. The CDR3 has 13 residues. Germline CDR1 reads MNHEY; CDR2 reads SVGAGI. Trimming stripped 6 bases from V and 4 bases from J, with 12 bases between. CDR3 DNA sequence: TGTGCCAGCAGCTATGAATCAGGCACTGAAGCTTTCTTT. Amino acids: CASSYESGTEAFF.

The chain has TRBV12-3 or TRBV12-4 and TRBJ2-5, with D possibly matching TRBD2 (6 bases). V lost 6 bases and J 5 bases, leaving 25 bases between the germline ends. CDR3 length: 17 residues. The CDR3 DNA sequence: TGTGCCAGCAGCTCCTGGGGGACTGGGGGTTCCCGGGAGACCCAGTACTTC. Translated, it gives CASSSWGTGGSRETQYF.

This clonotype was detected a few times. The rearrangement links TRBV10-3 to TRBJ2-3; 7 bases fit TRBD1. The V gene end was trimmed by 0 bases and the J gene end by 3 bases; junction bases not matched to a gene: 6. CDR1 is ENHRY and CDR2 is SYGVKD in the germline V gene. The CDR3 sequence is 16 residues long. The DNA of the CDR3 is TGTGCCATCAGTGAGTCTATGACAGGGAGTACAGATACGCAGTATTTT. This gives the protein CAISESMTGSTDTQYF.

CDR3 protein: CASSALGARDDEQFF. CDR3 DNA: TGTGCCAGCAGTGCTCTTGGGGCCCGCGACGATGAGCAGTTCTTC. The rearrangement links TRBV6-1 to TRBJ2-1; tentatively, D is TRBD1 (5 bases). Germline values: CDR1 MNHNS, CDR2 SASEGT. The CDR3 consists of 15 residues. V dropped 4 bases and J dropped 8 bases, with 18 bases sitting between them.

In this sample, this clonotype turned up a few times. V and J are TRBV4-3 and TRBJ2-6; D may be TRBD1 (6 bases). Trimming left V 0 bases short and J 9 bases short, with 15 bases between. The germline CDR1 and CDR2 sequences are LGHNA and YSLEER. The CDR3 is made up of 16 amino acids. CDR3 region: CASSQDPVGGGNVLTF. As DNA, the CDR3 is TGCGCCAGCAGCCAAGATCCGGTTGGGGGCGGCAACGTCCTGACTTTC.

This clonotype was counted a few times. The J gene is TRBJ2-2, the V gene TRBV20-1; the D is unclear. The CDR3 loop spans 13 amino acids. Germline V gene data show CDR1 as DFQATT and CDR2 as SNEGSKA (reference sequence). The germline V and J ends were trimmed by 1 base and 6 bases, with 9 bases remaining between them. The CDR3 DNA reads TGCAGTGCTAGAGTAATGGGGTCCGGGGAGCTGTTTTTT. Translation gives CSARVMGSGELFF.

In this sample, this clonotype turned up a few times. The chain employs TRBV2 and TRBJ2-3; no clear D gene. The CDR3 sequence is 14 residues long. The germline V and J ends were trimmed by 2 bases and 7 bases, with 13 bases remaining between them. The germline gives CDR1 SNHLY, CDR2 FYNNEI. The CDR3 sequence: CASSEFTGTYTQYF. The DNA for the CDR3 is TGTGCCAGCAGTGAATTCACCGGCACGTATACGCAGTATTTT.

The chain combines TRBV4-1 with TRBJ2-1, with a possible D match to TRBD2 (5 bases). Germline CDR1 and CDR2: MGHRA and YSYEKL. The CDR3 sequence is 17 residues long. Trimming cost V 2 bases and J 5 bases, with 19 bases left between them. The CDR3 DNA sequence: TGCGCCAGCAGCCAAATCCTTAGCGCCAACACCCACAATGAGCAGTTCTTC. It is translated as CASSQILSANTHNEQFF.

The rearrangement uses TRBV19 and TRBJ2-5; 10 positions agree with TRBD2. The trim removed 10 bases at V and 7 bases at J, leaving 12 bases unmatched. CDR1 and CDR2 from the germline V gene are LNHDA and SQIVND (reference sequence). This CDR3 region has 14 residues. The CDR3: CATASGGALGTQYF. In DNA, the CDR3 is TGTGCCACCGCGAGCGGGGGGGCCTTAGGGACCCAGTACTTC.